These 7 T cell receptor beta chains were sequenced from one sample in a study of blood T cell repertoires in COVID-19. The table came from immunoSEQ multiplex PCR; TCRdb's copy has only in-frame clones and leaves some out. Of a few hundred thousand clones listed, roughly 85% were seen once; the top ten hold around 4%. The sample consisted of PBMCs or T cells enriched from blood (not recorded which). These receptors were obtained from a woman aged 40 to 50 with acute COVID-19.

The chain couples TRBV29-1 to TRBJ2-6; D might be TRBD1 (5 bases). CDR3 length: 15 amino acids. Germline values: CDR1 SQVTM, CDR2 ANQGSEA. V was cut by 6 bases and J by 2 bases, with 14 bases left in between. CDR3 sequence (DNA): TGCAGCGTCGGTCAGGGTTTAACTGGGGCCAACGTCCTGACTTTC. Its protein product is CSVGQGLTGANVLTF.

The chain employs TRBV11-2 and TRBJ2-1; TRBD1 agrees at 7 bases. Germline V CDR1 and CDR2: SGHAT, FQNNGV. V was pared by 5 bases and J by 2 bases, with 9 bases of the junction left unmatched. The CDR3 sequence is 16 residues long. The CDR3, as DNA: TGTGCCAGCAGCCCTCGGACAGGAGCCACCTACAATGAGCAGTTCTTC. Its translation: CASSPRTGATYNEQFF.

The CDR3: CASSFRVYSGNTIYF. The CDR3 nucleotides are TGTGCCAGCAGTTTTCGGGTATACTCTGGAAACACCATATATTTT. The chain uses TRBV6-2 or TRBV6-3 and TRBJ1-3; D remains unclear. Germline CDR1 and CDR2: MNHEY and SVGEGT. Trimming shortened V by 4 bases and J by 0 bases, and 10 bases separated the two germline ends. CDR3 length: 15 residues.

The V and J genes are TRBV3-1 (or the pseudogene TRBV3-2) and TRBJ2-1; 9 bases align to TRBD1. In germline, CDR1 is LGHDT, CDR2 YNNKEL (reference sequence). Trimming took 0 bases from V and 6 from J; bases not matched to a gene: 6. The CDR3 covers 16 residues. This CDR3 reads CASSQDSGQGINEQFF. In nucleotides, the CDR3 is TGTGCCAGCAGCCAAGATAGTGGACAGGGGATCAATGAGCAGTTCTTC.

The chain carries TRBV5-1 and TRBJ2-7; 7 bases map to TRBD1. Germline V gene sequence: CDR1 SGHRS, CDR2 YFSETQ. The CDR3 consists of 17 residues. V was pared by 6 bases and J by 1 base, with 16 bases of the junction left unmatched. CDR3 protein: CASTTIPQGLGSYEQYF. The CDR3 DNA reads TGCGCCAGCACCACGATTCCACAGGGGCTCGGTTCCTACGAGCAGTACTTC.

The table lists this clone with a few counts. The chain has TRBV11-3 and TRBJ2-7; maybe TRBD2 (6 bases). V was pared by 6 bases and J by 2 bases, with 11 bases between. The CDR3 consists of 13 residues. Germline-derived CDR1 and CDR2 are SGHNT and YENEEA. CDR3 sequence (DNA): TGTGCCAGCAGGAGGAGGGAGCCCTACGAGCAGTACTTC. Translating gives CASRRREPYEQYF.

The V and J genes are TRBV6-5 and TRBJ2-1; TRBD1 might be the D (5 bases). Germline assignment: CDR1 MNHEY and CDR2 SVGAGI. V was shortened by 2 bases and J by 4 bases, with 9 bases between the two germline ends. CDR3 length: 14 residues. CDR3 sequence (DNA): TGTGCCAGCAGTTACACCCGACAGTACAATGAGCAGTTCTTC. Translating gives CASSYTRQYNEQFF.